The clone carrying this T cell receptor (beta chain) has just one count. This sample is drawn from a study of T cell changes during pregnancy in multiple sclerosis. This CDR3 comprises 14 residues. The V end was cut by 11 bases, the J end by 2 bases, with 17 bases between. Germline V CDR1 and CDR2: MNHNS, SASEGT. Profiled with immunoSEQ multiplex PCR; TCRdb holds only in-frame clones, not every one. The sample lists about 38,000 clones, about 91% occurring once. This clonotype was sampled from a female donor with multiple sclerosis, enrolled in a pregnancy study. The input for sequencing was CD8+ T cells from peripheral blood mononuclear cells, taken after pregnancy. The chain recombines TRBV6-1 with TRBJ2-3, with a possible D match to TRBD2 (5 bases). CDR3 in DNA: TGTGCCGGAAAGAACGAGGACTTCACAGATACGCAGTATTTT. It codes for CAGKNEDFTDTQYF.